A selection of T cell receptor beta chains follows, all from one sample in a study of OX40 agonist ivuxolimab in advanced cancers. The assay was immunoSEQ multiplex PCR, and TCRdb's table has in-frame clones only and misses some. The table records some 140,000 clones, about 92% of them present only once. Specimen: CD4+ or CD8+ T cells sorted from blood, collected in a trial of the OX40 agonist ivuxolimab. The receptors come from an adult with an advanced solid tumor such as melanoma, head and neck, liver or kidney cancer. CDR3s include the opening cysteine and the closing phenylalanine or tryptophan. A D gene is named only where the DNA matches it firmly. Where a row states a size, it is once, few, many or the class of an expanded clone; other rows omit it.

-	13	TRBV7-2	once	TRBJ1-2	TGTGCCAGCAGCTTAGTAGGACACCAACAATACACCTTC	CASSLVGHQQYTF
TRBD2	14	TRBV10-3	-	TRBJ2-3	TGTGCCATCAGGGGGACTAGCGGTACAGATACGCAGTATTTT	CAIRGTSGTDTQYF
-	15	TRBV6-5	-	TRBJ1-1	TGTGCCAGCAGTGCCCGTGTGGGGACGAACACTGAAGCTTTCTTT	CASSARVGTNTEAFF
-	15	TRBV7-2	-	TRBJ2-7	TGTGCCAGCAGCTTAGAGGCGGGACAGACCTACGAGCAGTACTTC	CASSLEAGQTYEQYF
-	13	TRBV11-2	-	TRBJ2-7	TGTGCCAGCAGCTTAGGGACGGTCAACGAGCAGTACTTC	CASSLGTVNEQYF
-	15	TRBV4-3	-	TRBJ2-7	TGCGCCAGCAGCCAAGAGACCCAGGCGGCCTACGAGCAGTACTTC	CASSQETQAAYEQYF
-	12	TRBV6-6	-	TRBJ1-6	TGTGCCAGCAGAATATCCAATTCACCCCTCCACTTT	CASRISNSPLHF
TRBD1	14	TRBV6-1	-	TRBJ2-3	TGTGCCAGCAACCTCGACAGGGGGATAGATACGCAGTATTTT	CASNLDRGIDTQYF
TRBD1	15	TRBV28	-	TRBJ1-6	TGTGCCAGCAGTTCACCGGGACAGGGGGATTCACCCCTCCACTTT	CASSSPGQGDSPLHF
-	14	TRBV7-2	-	TRBJ2-7	TGTGCCAGCAGCCTTTCCCAGGTCGCCTACGAGCAGTACTTC	CASSLSQVAYEQYF
-	16	TRBV4-3	once	TRBJ2-1	TGCGCCAGCAGCCATAGCGACAGGCCAGCCTACAATGAGCAGTTCTTC	CASSHSDRPAYNEQFF
-	13	TRBV7-3	-	TRBJ2-1	TGTGCCAGCGGCTGGGACTTCTACAATGAGCAGTTCTTC	CASGWDFYNEQFF
-	15	TRBV9	-	TRBJ1-4	TGTGCCAGCAGCGTAGGGGGGATGGCTAATGAAAAACTGTTTTTT	CASSVGGMANEKLFF
-	14	TRBV11-2	-	TRBJ2-7	TGTGCCAGCAGCTTACAAGGCGGGGACTACGAGCAGTACTTC	CASSLQGGDYEQYF
-	14	TRBV29-1	-	TRBJ2-4	TGCAGCGTGCCAGGGTGGGGGGCCAAAAACATTCAGTACTTC	CSVPGWGAKNIQYF
-	18	TRBV7-3	-	TRBJ2-6	TGTGCCAGCAGACCCCCTACAGGACCCGGTGGAGGGGCCAACGTCCTGACTTTC	CASRPPTGPGGGANVLTF
-	16	TRBV7-2	-	TRBJ2-7	TGTGCCAGCAGCTTAGCCGGACAGCCGGTAGACTACGAGCAGTACTTC	CASSLAGQPVDYEQYF
-	16	TRBV12-5	-	TRBJ1-3	TGTGCTAGTGGTCCACGGGTGGCCCACTCTGGAAACACCATATATTTT	CASGPRVAHSGNTIYF
-	13	TRBV6-5	-	TRBJ1-1	TGTGCCAGCAGTGAGTGGACAGAAGACGAAGCTTTCTTT	CASSEWTEDEAFF
-	13	TRBV5-4	-	TRBJ1-2	TGTGCCAGCAGTCCGCCGGGGAGGTGGAATAACACCTTC	CASSPPGRWNNTF
-	15	TRBV9	-	TRBJ1-1	TGTGCCAGCAGCGTCGGACCCTATAGGGGGGCTGAAGCTTTCTTT	CASSVGPYRGAEAFF
-	14	TRBV7-2	-	TRBJ1-2	TGTGCCAGCAGCTTAGCGGGAAGAGAGCATGGCTACACCTTC	CASSLAGREHGYTF
-	13	TRBV7-9	-	TRBJ1-5	TGTGCCAGCAGCGTACGCGGCGATCAGCCCCAGCATTTT	CASSVRGDQPQHF
-	14	TRBV18	-	TRBJ2-1	TGTGCCAGCTCACCATCTCCTAGCGTCAATGAGCAGTTCTTC	CASSPSPSVNEQFF
-	12	TRBV19	-	TRBJ1-2	TGTGCCAGTAGAGCAGGACTTCCTGGCTACACCTTC	CASRAGLPGYTF
TRBD2	14	TRBV6-6	-	TRBJ2-1	TGTGCCAGCAGTTCGACTAGCGGGAGTAATGAGCAGTTCTTC	CASSSTSGSNEQFF
-	14	TRBV21-1	-	TRBJ1-5	TGTGCCAGCAGCAAAGTGTACGGAAATCAGCCCCAGCATTTT	CASSKVYGNQPQHF
-	14	TRBV5-4	-	TRBJ1-1	TGTGCCAGCAGCTTAGGACACACCAACACTGAAGCTTTCTTT	CASSLGHTNTEAFF
TRBD1	14	TRBV5-4	-	TRBJ2-7	TGTGCCAGCAGCCGCGACAGGGGTTCCTACGAGCAGTACTTC	CASSRDRGSYEQYF
TRBD1	15	TRBV27	-	TRBJ2-7	TGTGCCAGCAGTCCAATCTGGGACAGGAGGTCAGAGCAGTACTTC	CASSPIWDRRSEQYF
TRBD1	13	TRBV29-1	-	TRBJ1-4	TGCAGCGATAGACAGGGCCAGGAAGAAAAACTGTTTTTT	CSDRQGQEEKLFF
-	15	TRBV11-2	-	TRBJ2-7	TGTGCCAGCAGCTTAGATGGAGGGAATTGGTACGAGCAGTACTTC	CASSLDGGNWYEQYF
-	14	TRBV11-2	-	TRBJ1-1	TGTGCCAGCAGCTTGCAACAGGGAGCGACTGAAGCTTTCTTT	CASSLQQGATEAFF
TRBD2	16	TRBV7-9	-	TRBJ2-7	TGTGCCAGCAGCCCCCCCGGGCGGGAGGCTTCCTACGAGCAGTACTTC	CASSPPGREASYEQYF
TRBD2	16	TRBV6-5	once	TRBJ2-1	TGTGCCAGCAGTTACTCCGGGGGGGCCTTAAGGAATGAGCAGTTCTTC	CASSYSGGALRNEQFF
TRBD2	15	TRBV18	-	TRBJ2-1	TGTGCCAGCTCAACGGGACTAGCCCTCTACAATGAGCAGTTCTTC	CASSTGLALYNEQFF
-	15	TRBV19	-	TRBJ1-5	TGTGCCAGTAGGTCTGTGCAGACTCTCAATCAGCCCCAGCATTTT	CASRSVQTLNQPQHF
-	13	TRBV19	few	TRBJ1-1	TGTGCCAGTAGTCCTTTGAGACGGAGCCTATCTTTCTTT	CASSPLRRSLSFF
-	16	TRBV11-2	-	TRBJ2-3	TGTGCCAGCAGCTTAGCCCTAACCGTAAGCACAGATACGCAGTATTTT	CASSLALTVSTDTQYF
-	13	TRBV2	-	TRBJ2-3	TGTGCCAGCACTCCGGGGGGCACAGATACGCAGTATTTT	CASTPGGTDTQYF
TRBD1	13	TRBV12-5	-	TRBJ1-2	TGTGCTAGTGGGACAGGGGTGGTGTGGGGCTACACCTTC	CASGTGVVWGYTF
-	16	TRBV5-1	-	TRBJ1-4	TGCGCCAGCAGCTTGGTGGCAGGGGTTAGTAATGAAAAACTGTTTTTT	CASSLVAGVSNEKLFF
TRBD2	18	TRBV4-3	-	TRBJ2-3	TGCGCCAGCAGCCAAGAACGAAGTGTGCTAGCGGGGCATCATACGCAGTATTTT	CASSQERSVLAGHHTQYF
TRBD1	11	TRBV20-1	-	TRBJ1-2	TGCAGTACCGGGACAGACTATGGCTACACCTTC	CSTGTDYGYTF
-	16	TRBV5-4	-	TRBJ2-7	TGCGCCAGCAGCCAAGAGCAACAGGGCTCCACCTACGAGCAGTACTTC	CASSQEQQGSTYEQYF
-	17	TRBV7-2	-	TRBJ1-4	TGTGCCAGCAGCTCCAAACTTACAGGGACGGGAAATGAAAAACTGTTTTTT	CASSSKLTGTGNEKLFF
TRBD1	16	TRBV11-1	few	TRBJ1-5	TGTGCCAGCAGCCCTCCGGGACAGGGAATTAATCAGCCCCAGCATTTT	CASSPPGQGINQPQHF
TRBD2	15	TRBV18	-	TRBJ2-3	TGTGCCAGCTCACCGGGAGGGAGCAGGGCAGATACGCAGTATTTT	CASSPGGSRADTQYF
-	15	TRBV28	-	TRBJ2-1	TGTGCCAGCAGTTCACCAGGGAGCTCCTACAATGAGCAGTTCTTC	CASSSPGSSYNEQFF
-	16	TRBV15	-	TRBJ2-6	TGTGCCACCAGCAGACGAGGGGCCGGCGGGGCCAACGTCCTGACTTTC	CATSRRGAGGANVLTF
-	15	TRBV4-1	-	TRBJ1-2	TGCGCCAGCAGCCAAGTTACCAGGGAATTGGATGGCTACACCTTC	CASSQVTRELDGYTF
TRBD1	18	TRBV13	-	TRBJ1-5	TGTGCCAGCAGCTTTAAGGTCGGGACAGGGAGATCGGGTCAGCCCCAGCATTTT	CASSFKVGTGRSGQPQHF
TRBD1	15	TRBV18	-	TRBJ2-7	TGTGCCAGCTCACCTCGACAGGGGGCAAACTACGAGCAGTACTTC	CASSPRQGANYEQYF
-	14	TRBV5-1	-	TRBJ2-7	TGCGCCAGCAGCTTGAGGGGGGAGTCCGACGAGCAGTACTTC	CASSLRGESDEQYF
TRBD2	17	TRBV7-2	-	TRBJ2-1	TGTGCCAGCAGCGATCCTTCCGGGACTAGCGGGAACAATGAGCAGTTCTTC	CASSDPSGTSGNNEQFF
TRBD1	15	TRBV5-4	once	TRBJ1-2	TGTGCCAGCAGCTTGGGCCAGGGGGCACTCTATGGCTACACCTTC	CASSLGQGALYGYTF